The 20 T cell receptor beta chains below come from one sample, sequenced in a study of cytomegalovirus exposure and HLA in healthy donors. Researchers ran the PCR with 60 Vbeta and 13 Jbeta primers. Repertoires were generated with immunoSEQ multiplex PCR, while TCRdb's copy carries only in-frame clones and drops some. The sample has roughly 200,000 clones, about 78% seen once. The sequenced material came from PBMCs. All receptors come from a man between 60 and 75 years old in good health and CMV-seronegative.

The V and J genes are TRBV6-1 and TRBJ2-1; 9 nucleotides match TRBD2. Trimming removed 6 bases from V and 0 bases from J; junction bases left unmatched: 0. CDR1 MNHNS and CDR2 SASEGT come from the germline V gene. The CDR3 totals 14 residues. The chain's CDR3 is CASRTSGSYNEQFF. CDR3 DNA sequence: TGTGCCAGCAGGACTAGCGGCTCCTACAATGAGCAGTTCTTC.

The V call is TRBV19, the J call TRBJ2-3; 7 bases line up with TRBD2. Germline lookup yields CDR1 LNHDA and CDR2 SQIVND (reference sequence). CDR3 size: 17 residues. The trim removed 8 bases at V and 0 bases at J, leaving 14 bases unmatched. The CDR3 loop is CASPPRERDASTDTQYF. DNA of the CDR3: TGTGCCAGTCCTCCTAGGGAGCGGGACGCTAGCACAGATACGCAGTATTTT.

V gene TRBV7-9 combines with J gene TRBJ1-2; TRBD1 matches at 10 bases. The CDR3 sequence is 15 residues long. The trim removed 3 bases at V and 1 base at J, leaving 2 bases unmatched. Germline V gives CDR1 SEHNR, CDR2 FQNEAQ (reference sequence). The CDR3 DNA follows: TGTGCCAGCAGCTTGACAGGGGGCCTTAACTATGGCTACACCTTC. Protein product: CASSLTGGLNYGYTF.

In its sample, this clone was seen a few times. This rearrangement joins TRBV6-1 to TRBJ2-7; 9 bases align to TRBD1. V shed 6 bases and J 1 base; nucleotides not matched to a gene: 4. Germline CDR1 reads MNHNS; CDR2 reads SASEGT. This CDR3 is 14 amino acids long. The CDR3 reads CASSLGTGSYEQYF. Written as DNA, the CDR3 is TGTGCCAGCAGCCTCGGGACAGGGTCCTACGAGCAGTACTTC.

The chain joins TRBV19 to TRBJ2-1; 12 bases are a match to TRBD1. CDR3 length: 15 amino acids. The V gene end was trimmed by 6 bases and the J gene end by 7 bases; junction bases not matched to a gene: 7. Germline loops: CDR1 LNHDA, CDR2 SQIVND (reference sequence). CDR3 nucleotides: TGTGCCAGTAGCACGGGACAGGGGGCCAGGAATGAGCAGTTCTTC. Amino acids: CASSTGQGARNEQFF.

This clone was seen once. This chain links TRBV7-6 with TRBJ1-4, with D tentatively TRBD1 (5 bases). This CDR3 spans 15 amino acids. The V gene's germline CDR1 is SGHVS and CDR2 FNYEAQ. Deletions cut 3 bases from V and 5 bases from J, with 13 bases between. The CDR3 sequence is CASSLLGGLNEKLFF. The CDR3 nucleotides read TGTGCCAGCAGCTTGCTCGGGGGACTGAATGAAAAACTGTTTTTT.

The CDR3 bases are TGTGCCACCGCAGCTGGGGGGGATCAGCCCCAGCATTTT. Translated: CATAAGGDQPQHF. The chain links TRBV15 to TRBJ1-5; tentatively, D is TRBD1 (5 bases). The CDR3 has 13 residues. V lost 8 bases to trimming and J lost 5 bases, with 13 bases between them. The germline V gene has CDR1 LNHNV and CDR2 YYDKDF (reference sequence).

This rearrangement joins TRBV11-2 to TRBJ1-2, with 7 nucleotides matching TRBD1. V lost 6 bases to trimming and J lost 0 bases; unmatched junction nucleotides: 7. CDR1 SGHAT and CDR2 FQNNGV come from the germline V gene. The CDR3 loop spans 15 amino acids. The CDR3 DNA reads as TGTGCCAGCAGGATAGGGGGCAGTGCTAACTATGGCTACACCTTC. Amino acids: CASRIGGSANYGYTF.

This clone was seen more than once but under ten times. The gene calls are TRBV30 and TRBJ1-2, with D possibly TRBD1 on 5 matching bases. Germline V gives CDR1 GTSNPN, CDR2 SVGIG (reference sequence). Trimming left V 0 bases short and J 8 bases short, with 13 bases between. The CDR3 totals 13 residues. The CDR3: CAWSVSQGGGYTF. The CDR3 DNA is TGTGCCTGGAGTGTAAGCCAGGGTGGGGGCTACACCTTC.

The chain is built from TRBV18 and TRBJ2-2, with a possible D match to TRBD1 (6 bases). Germline V gene sequence: CDR1 KGHSH, CDR2 LQKENI. Trimming cost V 3 bases and J 0 bases, with 8 bases left between them. The CDR3 spans 15 residues. The CDR3 reads CASSPDRSNTGELFF. The CDR3, as DNA: TGTGCCAGCTCACCGGACAGATCGAACACCGGGGAGCTGTTTTTT.

V and J are TRBV7-9 and TRBJ1-4; perhaps TRBD1 as D (6 bases). The CDR3 totals 17 residues. V was trimmed by 5 bases and J by 4 bases, leaving 20 bases between them. Germline values: CDR1 SEHNR, CDR2 FQNEAQ (reference sequence). The CDR3 nucleotides are TGTGCCAGCAGCATCAAGCCCCGACAGGTTAATAATGAAAAACTGTTTTTT. Its protein is CASSIKPRQVNNEKLFF.

This chain uses TRBV13 with TRBJ1-2; TRBD1 agrees at 8 bases. The germline V gene has CDR1 PRHDT and CDR2 FYEKMQ (reference sequence). After removal of 1 base from V and 4 bases from J, the junction contained 8 bases not matched to a gene. The length of the CDR3 is 16 residues. The DNA for the CDR3 is TGTGCCAGCAGCTTAGACGGACAGGGTCCCTCCTATGGCTACACCTTC. Translating it yields CASSLDGQGPSYGYTF.

The rearrangement uses TRBV5-6 and TRBJ2-7; maybe TRBD1 (7 bases). Germline V lookup: CDR1 SGHDT, CDR2 YYEEEE. The CDR3 is 15 amino acids. With 2 bases removed from V and 4 bases from J, the gap between germline ends came to 16 bases. CDR3 in amino acids: CASSLGGGANYEQYF. In DNA, the CDR3 is TGTGCCAGCAGCTTAGGAGGGGGCGCGAATTACGAGCAGTACTTC.

V gene TRBV19 combines with J gene TRBJ1-5; TRBD1 matches 7 bases. The junction had 6 bases not matched to a gene; V was cut back by 8 bases and J by 2 bases. The CDR3 contains 14 residues. Germline lookup yields CDR1 LNHDA and CDR2 SQIVND (reference sequence). The CDR3 DNA sequence: TGTGCCAGTCGACCCACAGGGGGCAATCAGCCCCAGCATTTT. Encoded protein: CASRPTGGNQPQHF.

The rearrangement links TRBV5-1 to TRBJ1-1, with 7 bases aligning to TRBD1. The germline V gene has CDR1 SGHRS and CDR2 YFSETQ. J lost 0 bases, V lost 4 bases, and 6 bases had no gene match. The CDR3 loop spans 15 amino acids. This chain's CDR3 is CASSVRQGLNTEAFF. In DNA form, the CDR3 reads TGCGCCAGCAGCGTAAGACAGGGATTGAACACTGAAGCTTTCTTT. The complete variable domain, with remaining parts taken from reference TRBV5-1 and TRBJ1-1, reads KAGVTQTPRYLIKTRGQQVTLSCSPISGHRSVSWYQQTPGQGLQFLFEYFSETQRNKGNFPGRFSGRQFSNSRSEMNVSTLELGDSALYLCASSVRQGLNTEAFFGQGTRLTVV.

V is TRBV11-1 and J is TRBJ2-5; possibly TRBD1 for D (6 bases). The J call may be incorrect, as the DNA end agrees better with TRBJ2-7. The CDR3 covers 13 residues. Germline V gives CDR1 SGHAT, CDR2 FQDESV (reference sequence). CDR3 coding DNA: TGTGCCAGCGCCTCAGGGGCCTCCTACGAGCAGTACTTC. Translating gives CASASGASYEQYF.

CDR3 region: CASSLDISGNTIYF. The CDR3 DNA reads TGTGCCAGCAGCTTGGACATCTCTGGAAACACCATATATTTT. This chain uses TRBV5-8 with TRBJ1-3; D gene uncertain. The CDR3 runs to 14 residues. CDR1 is SGHTS and CDR2 is YDEGEE in the germline V gene. Trimming left V 0 bases short and J 0 bases short, with 4 bases between.

This chain joins TRBV6-1 and TRBJ1-2, with D uncertain. With 3 bases removed from V and 2 bases from J, the gap between germline ends came to 7 bases. The CDR3 totals 13 residues. Germline values: CDR1 MNHNS, CDR2 SASEGT. The CDR3 spells CASSETSNYGYTF. The CDR3 nucleotides are TGTGCCAGCAGTGAGACATCAAACTATGGCTACACCTTC.

The table lists this clone with a few counts. CDR3 residues: CASSLRNYGYTF. The CDR3 DNA follows: TGTGCCAGCAGCCTGCGAAACTATGGCTACACCTTC. The rearrangement joins TRBV11-2 to TRBJ1-2; unclear D gene. The V gene's germline CDR1 is SGHAT and CDR2 FQNNGV. There are 12 residues in the CDR3. V was clipped by 5 bases and J by 2 bases, with 6 bases between them.

A remark on this clone: The sample holds other DNA sequences that translate to the same CDR3. The CDR3 protein is CASSSPYEQYF. CDR3 nucleotide sequence: TGTGCCAGCAGTTCTCCCTACGAGCAGTACTTC. The chain carries TRBV6-5 and TRBJ2-7; D is uncertain. V gave up 4 bases and J gave up 2 bases, with 3 bases separating them. Germline loops: CDR1 MNHEY, CDR2 SVGAGI. The CDR3 has 11 amino acids.